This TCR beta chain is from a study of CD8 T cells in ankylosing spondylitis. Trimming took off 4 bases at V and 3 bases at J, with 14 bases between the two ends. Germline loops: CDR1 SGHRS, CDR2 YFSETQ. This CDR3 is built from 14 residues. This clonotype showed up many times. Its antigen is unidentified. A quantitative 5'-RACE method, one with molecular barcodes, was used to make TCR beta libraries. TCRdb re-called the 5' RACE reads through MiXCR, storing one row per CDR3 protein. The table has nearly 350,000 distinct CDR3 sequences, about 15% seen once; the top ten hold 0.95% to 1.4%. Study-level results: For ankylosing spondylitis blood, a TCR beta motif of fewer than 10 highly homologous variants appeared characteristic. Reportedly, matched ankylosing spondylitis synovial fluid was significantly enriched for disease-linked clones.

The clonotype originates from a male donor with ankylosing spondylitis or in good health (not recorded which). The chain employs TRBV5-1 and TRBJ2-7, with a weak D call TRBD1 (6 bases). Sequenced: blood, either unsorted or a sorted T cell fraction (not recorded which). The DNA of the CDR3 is TGCGCCAGCAGCATACAGGGAGACCTCTACGAGCAGTACTTC. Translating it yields CASSIQGDLYEQYF. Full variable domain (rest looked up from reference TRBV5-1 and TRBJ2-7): KAGVTQTPRYLIKTRGQQVTLSCSPISGHRSVSWYQQTPGQGLQFLFEYFSETQRNKGNFPGRFSGRQFSNSRSEMNVSTLELGDSALYLCASSIQGDLYEQYFGPGTRLTVT.